These 27 T cell receptor beta chains originate from one sample sequenced in a study of T cell changes during pregnancy in multiple sclerosis. The repertoire was sequenced with immunoSEQ multiplex PCR; TCRdb's copy has only in-frame clones and lacks some. The sample includes under 55,000 clones, approximately 93% of them seen just once. This specimen was CD4+ T cells from peripheral blood mononuclear cells, taken in the third trimester of pregnancy. These TCRs come from a female donor with multiple sclerosis, enrolled in a pregnancy study.

V and J are TRBV6-4 and TRBJ2-7; 12 nucleotides line up with TRBD2. The length of the CDR3 is 15 residues. From germline, CDR1 is MRHNA and CDR2 SNTAGT. V was pared by 7 bases and J by 1 base, with 5 bases of the junction left unmatched. CDR3 in amino acids: CASIKTSGRSYEQYF. The CDR3 nucleotides are TGTGCCAGCATCAAAACTAGCGGGAGGTCCTACGAGCAGTACTTC.

This chain links TRBV10-3 with TRBJ2-1, with 9 bases that match TRBD1. J was trimmed by 3 bases and V by 5 bases; bases with no gene match: 11. This CDR3 is built from 17 residues. CDR1 and CDR2 from the germline V gene are ENHRY and SYGVKD. For the CDR3, the DNA is TGTGCCATCAGTCCCGCTGATGGACAGGGGAACTACAATGAGCAGTTCTTC. Translated: CAISPADGQGNYNEQFF.

This rearrangement joins TRBV9 to TRBJ2-2, with 11 bases aligning to TRBD1. CDR3 length equals 18 residues. With V trimmed by 2 bases and J by 7 bases, 13 bases remained unmatched. Germline V gene data show CDR1 as SGDLS and CDR2 as YYNGEE. Written as DNA, the CDR3 is TGTGCCAGCAGCGTTAATCCCCGGACAGGGGGCGTAGGCGGGGAGCTGTTTTTT. Translation: CASSVNPRTGGVGGELFF.

J is TRBJ2-2 and V is TRBV6-1; D is possibly TRBD1 (5 bases). The V end lost 0 bases, the J end lost 3 bases, and 8 bases lay between the germline ends. Germline V lookup: CDR1 MNHNS, CDR2 SASEGT. The length of the CDR3 is 15 residues. The chain's CDR3 is CASSEARQYTGELFF. CDR3 DNA sequence: TGTGCCAGCAGTGAAGCTCGACAGTACACCGGGGAGCTGTTTTTT.

This rearrangement joins TRBV19 to TRBJ1-1; TRBD1 aligns across 8 bases. The germline CDR1 and CDR2 sequences are LNHDA and SQIVND (reference sequence). The CDR3 spans 15 residues. With V trimmed by 5 bases and J by 0 bases, 5 bases remained unmatched. The CDR3: CASSSGGQVNTEAFF. The CDR3 coding sequence is TGTGCCAGTAGTTCCGGGGGACAGGTGAACACTGAAGCTTTCTTT.

The V call is TRBV18, the J call TRBJ2-3; TRBD2 agrees at 11 bases. Per the germline V gene, CDR1 is KGHSH and CDR2 is LQKENI. V was clipped by 6 bases and J by 1 base; unmatched bases: 12. This CDR3 has 18 residues. The CDR3 is CASSPLAGGPEGTDTQYF. The DNA of the CDR3 is TGTGCCAGCTCGCCCTTAGCGGGAGGGCCGGAAGGCACAGATACGCAGTATTTT.

This chain connects TRBV6-1 to TRBJ1-1; no firm D call. The CDR3 covers 13 residues. Germline CDR1 is MNHNS and CDR2 is SASEGT. Between the trimmed V and J ends, which lost 9 bases and 1 base, there was a span of 12 bases. The CDR3: CASRYSRNTEAFF. The CDR3 nucleotides are TGTGCCAGTCGGTACAGTAGGAACACTGAAGCTTTCTTT.

In DNA form, the CDR3 reads TGTGCCAGCAGACCTACCGGGAGCAGCACTAACTATGGCTACACCTTC. Translation: CASRPTGSSTNYGYTF. The chain couples TRBV28 to TRBJ1-2; D gene ambiguous. CDR3 length: 16 amino acids. Trimming shortened V by 6 bases and J by 0 bases, and 17 bases separated the two germline ends. From germline, CDR1 is MDHEN and CDR2 SYDVKM.

The J gene is TRBJ1-1, the V gene TRBV9; the D gene is possibly TRBD1 (5 bases). Trimming pared 0 bases from V and 1 base from J, leaving 10 bases between. The CDR3 extends over 15 amino acids. The germline CDR1 and CDR2 sequences are SGDLS and YYNGEE. Here the CDR3 DNA reads TGTGCCAGCAGCGTAGCTGGGGCAGGGAACACTGAAGCTTTCTTT. Translated: CASSVAGAGNTEAFF.

The DNA for the CDR3 is TGTGCCAGCAGTCCTCGGACGGGAAATAATTCACCCCTCCACTTT. Protein: CASSPRTGNNSPLHF. The chain recombines TRBV6-5 with TRBJ1-6; D is ambiguous. V shed 5 bases and J shed 5 bases, with 13 bases lying between them. CDR1 is MNHEY and CDR2 is SVGAGI in the germline V gene. The length of the CDR3 is 15 residues.

The DNA for the CDR3 is TGCGCCAGCAGCCAAGACAGGGCTAATGAAAAACTGTTTTTT. Translated, it gives CASSQDRANEKLFF. J is TRBJ1-4 and V is TRBV4-3; maybe TRBD1 (5 bases). Between the trimmed V and J ends, which lost 0 bases and 3 bases, there was a span of 5 bases. From germline, CDR1 is LGHNA and CDR2 YSLEER. The CDR3 contains 14 residues.

The chain links TRBV5-1 to TRBJ1-2, with D possibly being TRBD1 (5 bases). Trimming took 6 bases from V and 8 from J, leaving 17 bases between them. The germline V gene has CDR1 SGHRS and CDR2 YFSETQ. This CDR3 is 13 amino acids long. The CDR3 region is CASTPQGTDGYTF. The DNA for the CDR3 is TGCGCCAGCACCCCTCAGGGTACAGACGGCTACACCTTC.

The V call is TRBV30, the J call TRBJ2-7; 10 nucleotides match TRBD1. The CDR3 consists of 14 residues. Germline CDR1 reads GTSNPN; CDR2 reads SVGIG (reference sequence). V lost 3 bases to trimming and J lost 5 bases; unmatched junction nucleotides: 7. CDR3 residues: CAWSGGDRGHEQYF. The DNA for the CDR3 is TGTGCCTGGAGCGGGGGGGACAGGGGACACGAGCAGTACTTC.

The rearrangement joins TRBV19 to TRBJ2-1, with 7 bases lining up with TRBD1. This CDR3 region has 15 residues. Losses at the gene ends were 1 base for V and 9 bases for J; bases not matched to a gene: 9. Germline V gives CDR1 LNHDA, CDR2 SQIVND (reference sequence). The CDR3 DNA reads as TGTGCCAGTAGTATAGCCCGGACAGGTTTAGGTGAGCAGTTCTTC. Its protein product is CASSIARTGLGEQFF.

This rearrangement joins TRBV7-2 to TRBJ1-2; 8 bases align to TRBD1. Looked up from germline, CDR1 is SGHTA and CDR2 is FQGNSA. J gave up 3 bases and V 5 bases, and 8 bases lay outside the gene matches. The CDR3 has 15 residues. CDR3 sequence: CASSRVGQGDYGYTF. The CDR3 DNA reads as TGTGCCAGCAGCCGAGTCGGACAGGGTGACTATGGCTACACCTTC.

The genes are TRBV2 and TRBJ2-5, with D possibly matching TRBD2 (5 bases). Germline CDR1 is SNHLY and CDR2 is FYNNEI. The CDR3 has 13 amino acids. Trimming removed 8 bases at V and 6 bases at J, with 16 bases between. Written as DNA, the CDR3 is TGTGCCAGCGGCCCGGACCCGGGGAAGACCCAGTACTTC. Amino acid sequence: CASGPDPGKTQYF. The variable domain in full, with the rest retrieved from reference TRBV2 and TRBJ2-5, is EPEVTQTPSHQVTQMGQEVILRCVPISNHLYFYWYRQILGQKVEFLVSFYNNEISEKSEIFDDQFSVERPDGSNFTLKIRSTKLEDSAMYFCASGPDPGKTQYFGPGTRLLVL.

The rearrangement uses TRBV11-2 and TRBJ2-1; 7 bases agree with TRBD2. CDR1 is SGHAT and CDR2 is FQNNGV in the germline V gene. The CDR3 runs 14 residues. V lost 1 base to trimming and J lost 8 bases; unmatched junction nucleotides: 5. The CDR3 protein is CASSLGGGGDEQFF. For the CDR3, the DNA is TGTGCCAGCAGCTTAGGGGGGGGAGGGGATGAGCAGTTCTTC.

V and J are TRBV7-6 and TRBJ1-3; D is ambiguous. The CDR3 runs to 16 residues. Germline CDR1 is SGHVS and CDR2 is FNYEAQ. The V gene lost 0 bases and the J gene lost 1 base, with 10 bases spanning the gap. The CDR3 bases are TGTGCCAGCAGCTTAGCAGGCCCGGGATCTGGAAACACCATATATTTT. It translates to CASSLAGPGSGNTIYF. The complete variable domain, with remaining parts taken from reference TRBV7-6 and TRBJ1-3, reads GAGVSQSPRYKVTKRGQDVALRCDPISGHVSLYWYRQALGQGPEFLTYFNYEAQQDKSGLPNDRFSAERPEGSISTLTIQRTEQRDSAMYRCASSLAGPGSGNTIYFGEGSWLTVV.

This chain connects TRBV2 to TRBJ1-1; D may be TRBD1 (6 bases). This CDR3 region has 13 residues. Germline V lookup: CDR1 SNHLY, CDR2 FYNNEI. The V end was cut by 6 bases, the J end by 0 bases, with 8 bases between. The CDR3 coding sequence is TGTGCCAGCAGCAGACAGGTGAACACTGAAGCTTTCTTT. Translation: CASSRQVNTEAFF.

This clone was detected once. The V gene is TRBV6-5, the J gene TRBJ1-2, with D tentatively TRBD1 (5 bases). CDR1 and CDR2 from the germline V gene are MNHEY and SVGAGI. Between the trimmed V and J ends, which lost 10 bases and 3 bases, there was a span of 15 bases. CDR3 size: 13 residues. This CDR3 is CATNLQGYYGYTF. CDR3 in DNA: TGTGCCACCAACCTCCAGGGTTACTATGGCTACACCTTC.

CDR3 residues: CASSLVGGGAYNEQFF. In nucleotides, the CDR3 is TGCGCCAGCAGCTTGGTTGGGGGGGGCGCCTACAATGAGCAGTTCTTC. The chain is built from TRBV5-1 and TRBJ2-1; tentative D call: TRBD2 (7 bases). The V end lost 0 bases, the J end lost 2 bases, and 12 bases lay between the germline ends. Per germline, CDR1 SGHRS and CDR2 YFSETQ. The CDR3 consists of 16 residues.

V gene TRBV12-5 combines with J gene TRBJ1-4; TRBD1 matches at 9 bases. Germline V gene lookup returns CDR1 LGHNT and CDR2 FRNRAP. This CDR3 comprises 15 residues. Germline trimming cut 7 bases from V and 7 bases from J; bases unmatched to any gene: 10. CDR3 sequence (DNA): TGTGCTAGTGCCATTGGGGGACAGGGAGGTGAAAAACTGTTTTTT. Protein sequence: CASAIGGQGGEKLFF.

The J gene is TRBJ2-3, the V gene TRBV28; D is unresolved. CDR1 is MDHEN and CDR2 is SYDVKM in the germline V gene. The length of the CDR3 is 17 residues. Trimming pared 1 base from V and 5 bases from J, leaving 19 bases between. The CDR3 loop is CASSLFLSLAKQDTQYF. The CDR3 DNA reads TGTGCCAGCAGTTTATTCCTCAGCTTAGCCAAGCAAGATACGCAGTATTTT. The complete variable domain, with remaining parts taken from reference TRBV28 and TRBJ2-3, reads DVKVTQSSRYLVKRTGEKVFLECVQDMDHENMFWYRQDPGLGLRLIYFSYDVKMKEKGDIPEGYSVSREKKERFSLILESASTNQTSMYLCASSLFLSLAKQDTQYFGPGTRLTVL.

The chain couples TRBV6-1 to TRBJ1-2, with 8 bases matching TRBD1. V shed 6 bases and J 3 bases; nucleotides not matched to a gene: 9. The CDR3 runs 15 residues. Looked up from germline, CDR1 is MNHNS and CDR2 is SASEGT. CDR3 sequence: CASRGAGGIDYGYTF. The CDR3 DNA sequence: TGTGCCAGCAGAGGGGCAGGGGGCATCGACTATGGCTACACCTTC.

This clone has only one observation. The chain is built from TRBV27 and TRBJ2-7; 7 nucleotides line up with TRBD1. Trimming removed 6 bases from V and 5 bases from J; junction bases left unmatched: 13. The CDR3 covers 15 residues. The germline V gene encodes CDR1 MNHEY and CDR2 SMNVEV (reference sequence). The DNA for the CDR3 is TGTGCCAGCAGGGGTCTAGGGGGCTCGGTCGACGAGCAGTACTTC. This gives the protein CASRGLGGSVDEQYF.

This rearrangement joins TRBV5-1 to TRBJ2-3, with 15 bases aligning to TRBD2. V dropped 1 base and J dropped 5; count of bases not matched to a gene: 5. This CDR3 region has 17 residues. Germline V gene lookup returns CDR1 SGHRS and CDR2 YFSETQ. CDR3 amino acids: CASSLRTSGRGGDTQYF. The CDR3 region has the DNA TGCGCCAGCAGCTTGAGGACTAGCGGGAGGGGGGGAGATACGCAGTATTTT.

The chain employs TRBV7-9 and TRBJ1-1; D is ambiguous. The CDR3 covers 17 residues. CDR1 SEHNR and CDR2 FQNEAQ come from the germline V gene (reference sequence). The V end lost 5 bases, the J end lost 6 bases, and 25 bases lay between the germline ends. CDR3 nucleotide sequence: TGTGCCAGCAGCCGGCGGGGAGGGTTCGGGATAAACCCTGAAGCTTTCTTT. Translated: CASSRRGGFGINPEAFF.